This T cell receptor (beta chain) was obtained from a study of control samples from healthy donors and cancer patients. The method was immunoSEQ multiplex PCR; TCRdb's version includes in-frame clones alone and lacks a portion of them. The sample contains about 86,000 clones, 85% to 90% of which appear only once. About this clone itself: Given a far larger clone just one base away, this is likely a sequencing read error.

V was clipped by 0 bases and J by 9 bases, with 9 bases between them. Germline assignment: CDR1 LGHNA and CDR2 YSLEER. The CDR3 runs to 14 residues. Input material: PBMCs. The genes are TRBV4-3 and TRBJ1-6; D gene unclear. This TCR was sampled from a woman aged 45-65 years with colorectal cancer. The CDR3 spells CASSQDRQSSPLHF. The CDR3 coding sequence is TGCGCCAGCAGCCAAGACAGGCAGAGTTCACCCCTCCACTTT.